These T cell receptor beta chains were read from a single sample in a study of T cells after yellow fever vaccination. Using its own MiXCR run on the 5' RACE reads, TCRdb lists one record per CDR3 protein. The sample has tens of thousands of distinct CDR3 sequences, 7.4% seen once. This sample comprised CD8+ T cells sorted from PBMCs, obtained 15 days after the yellow fever booster vaccination. The receptors were sampled from a man aged 30 to 45 who received the YFV17D yellow fever vaccine. The CDR3 runs from the conserved cysteine through the conserved F or W. A D gene is named only where the DNA matches it firmly. Size tells how often a clone was seen (once, few, many) or the class of an expanded clone, and some rows leave it out.

TRBJ1-1 | many | NA | TRBV4-2 | TGTGCCAGCAGCCAAGAGGGGGGAGGCGCTGAAGCTTTCTTT | CASSQEGGGAEAFF
TRBJ2-7 | many | TRBD2 | TRBV3-1 | TGTGCCAGCGGACTAGCGGGGAGCTCCTACGAGCAGTACTTC | CASGLAGSSYEQYF
TRBJ2-2 | many | NA | TRBV6-5 | TGTGCCAGCGGGGTTGGCGGCGGGGAGCTGTTTTTT | CASGVGGGELFF
TRBJ2-7 | many | NA | TRBV6-2/TRBV6-3 | TGTGCCAGCAGTTGGGACTACGAGCAGTACTTC | CASSWDYEQYF
TRBJ2-3 | many | NA | TRBV7-2 | TGTGCCAGCAGCCTTGCGGGACACCTCACAGATACGCAGTATTTT | CASSLAGHLTDTQYF
TRBJ2-7 | many | TRBD2 | TRBV20-1 | TGCAGTGCTCCGGGACTAGATCTCTACGAGCAGTACTTC | CSAPGLDLYEQYF
TRBJ2-5 | many | NA | TRBV6-6 | TGTGCCAGCAGTCACCCCAGGGAAGAGACCCAGTACTTC | CASSHPREETQYF
TRBJ2-5 | many | NA | TRBV9 | TGTGCCAGCAGCCCCGGGGGGCTCGACCTCCAAGAGACCCAGTACTTC | CASSPGGLDLQETQYF
TRBJ1-2 | NA | NA | TRBV12-3/TRBV12-4 | TGTGCCAGCAGCGCCTCGTCCGGGACAAGTAACTATGGCTACACCTTC | CASSASSGTSNYGYTF
TRBJ2-1 | many | NA | TRBV7-2 | TGTGCCAGCAGTCCCTGGGGTCGAGAGCAGTTCTTC | CASSPWGREQFF
TRBJ2-1 | many | NA | TRBV14 | TGTGCCAGCAGCCAAGGGCGGGCAGCCTCCTACAATGAGCAGTTCTTC | CASSQGRAASYNEQFF
TRBJ2-7 | many | NA | TRBV6-5 | TGTGCCAGCAGTTACTCGGAAGGCCTCGAGCAGTACTTC | CASSYSEGLEQYF
TRBJ2-7 | few | NA | TRBV7-2 | TGTGCCAGCAGCTTAGTTGGCGGGATATTCTACGAGCAGTACTTC | CASSLVGGIFYEQYF
TRBJ2-3 | NA | NA | TRBV5-6 | TGTGCCAGCAGCTTCCGGGTACTTAGCACAGATACGCAGTATTTT | CASSFRVLSTDTQYF
TRBJ2-1 | many | TRBD2 | TRBV20-1 | TGCAGTGCTAGAGACGGGGGGAGTGCGCTGGAGCAGTTCTTC | CSARDGGSALEQFF
TRBJ1-3 | many | NA | TRBV3-1 | TGTGCCAGCAGCCAGGGATTTTCTGGAAACACCATATATTTT | CASSQGFSGNTIYF
TRBJ2-1 | few | NA | TRBV9 | TGTGCCAGCAGCGTAGAAGGGTCGCCCACCTACAATGAGCAGTTCTTC | CASSVEGSPTYNEQFF
TRBJ1-5 | many | NA | TRBV9 | TGTGCCAGCAGCGTAGCCGGGTCTAATCAGCCCCAGCATTTT | CASSVAGSNQPQHF
TRBJ1-5 | NA | NA | TRBV30 | TGTGCCTGGAGTGTAGACCAATTTAATCAGCCCCAGCATTTT | CAWSVDQFNQPQHF
TRBJ2-1 | many | TRBD2 | TRBV29-1 | TGCAGCGTCCTAGCGGGGGTCAATGAGCAGTTCTTC | CSVLAGVNEQFF
TRBJ1-1 | many | NA | TRBV5-5 | TGTGCCAGCAGCTTGGGTGCGTGGGCTTTCTTT | CASSLGAWAFF
TRBJ2-5 | many | NA | TRBV21-1 | TGTGCCAGCAGCAAAGCTAATGGGGCGCAGGAGACCCAGTACTTC | CASSKANGAQETQYF
TRBJ2-1 | NA | NA | TRBV9 | TGTGCCAGCAGCGTAGGGAGTCATGAGCAGTTCTTC | CASSVGSHEQFF
TRBJ2-2 | few | TRBD2 | TRBV6-5 | TGTGCCAGCAGTTATGGGCTAGCGGGCCTCACCGGGGAGCTGTTTTTT | CASSYGLAGLTGELFF
TRBJ2-7 | many | TRBD1 | TRBV20-1 | TGCAGTGCTACCGGGACAGGGGTCCTGGGCTACGAGCAGTACTTC | CSATGTGVLGYEQYF
TRBJ2-1 | many | TRBD2 | TRBV7-9 | TGTGCCAGCACCTCCAGACTAGCTTTCAATGAGCAGTTCTTC | CASTSRLAFNEQFF
TRBJ2-4 | many | TRBD2 | TRBV5-4 | TGTGCCAGCAGCTTGGGCCTAGCGGGCGAAAACATTCAGTACTTC | CASSLGLAGENIQYF
TRBJ2-1 | many | TRBD1 | TRBV20-1 | TGCAGTGCTCCAACAGGGGACCTTTCCTACAATGAGCAGTTCTTC | CSAPTGDLSYNEQFF
TRBJ2-1 | many | TRBD2 | TRBV20-1 | TGCAGTGCCTCCCCGGGGACTAGCGGGAGGGGTGAGCAGTTCTTC | CSASPGTSGRGEQFF
TRBJ1-6 | many | NA | TRBV7-2 | TGTGCCAGCAGCTTACTATCTCCGGGACTCGCTAATTCACCCCTCCACTTT | CASSLLSPGLANSPLHF
TRBJ2-7 | many | NA | TRBV5-1 | TGCGCCAGCAGCTTTTCGGACGGGGCCAGATACGAGCAGTACTTC | CASSFSDGARYEQYF
TRBJ2-7 | many | TRBD2 | TRBV4-3 | TGCGCCAGCAGCCAAGAGCGGGTAGCGGGAGGCAACTCCTACGAGCAGTACTTC | CASSQERVAGGNSYEQYF
TRBJ2-7 | many | NA | TRBV29-1 | TGCAGCGTTGATCTCAACGGGGAGCAGTACTTC | CSVDLNGEQYF
TRBJ2-5 | NA | TRBD1 | TRBV5-1 | TGCGCCAGCAGCCGACAAAGGACAGGGTCCCAAGAGACCCAGTACTTC | CASSRQRTGSQETQYF
TRBJ2-5 | many | NA | TRBV20-1 | TGCAGTGCTAGACTAGGGGAGCGAGAGACCCAGTACTTC | CSARLGERETQYF
TRBJ2-1 | few | NA | TRBV7-6 | TGTGCCAGCAGCTTAGTCACCCTAGTTCCTTCCTACAATGAGCAGTTCTTC | CASSLVTLVPSYNEQFF
TRBJ2-7 | few | TRBD2 | TRBV5-1 | TGCGCCCCAACGGGAGGGAGGGCCTACGAGCAGTACTTC | CAPTGGRAYEQYF
TRBJ1-4 | many | NA | TRBV7-2 | TGTGCCAGCAGCTTGTATTTGGACGGCGGTGAAAAACTGTTTTTT | CASSLYLDGGEKLFF
TRBJ1-4 | many | TRBD1 | TRBV7-6 | TGTGCCAGCAGCCGAGACAGGGGTATGACTAATGAAAAACTGTTTTTT | CASSRDRGMTNEKLFF
TRBJ2-4 | many | NA | TRBV7-9 | TGTGCCAGCAGCTTAGGTCTGGGATCCAAAAACATTCAGTACTTC | CASSLGLGSKNIQYF
TRBJ1-2 | many | NA | TRBV29-1 | TGCAGCGTACCGGGACTTAGGGCATATGGCTACACCTTC | CSVPGLRAYGYTF
TRBJ2-2 | many | NA | TRBV4-3 | TGCGCCAGCAGCCAAGAACATAACACCGGGGAGCTGTTTTTT | CASSQEHNTGELFF
TRBJ2-7 | many | TRBD1 | TRBV28 | TGTGCCAGCAGGCTGAGAGGGGGCCCCCTCTACGAGCAGTACTTC | CASRLRGGPLYEQYF
TRBJ2-2 | many | TRBD2 | TRBV4-3 | TGCGCCAGCAGCCTGGGCGGGAGGGCTGAAATTAGGGCCGGGGAGCTGTTTTTT | CASSLGGRAEIRAGELFF
TRBJ2-7 | many | NA | TRBV20-1 | TGCAGTGCTAGAGACGTCTACCAGCGGTCAACCTACGAGCAGTACTTC | CSARDVYQRSTYEQYF
TRBJ2-7 | many | TRBD2 | TRBV9 | TGTGCCAGCAGCGGTAGCGGGAGCGACGAGCAGTACTTC | CASSGSGSDEQYF
TRBJ1-2 | NA | TRBD1 | TRBV3-1 | TGTGCCTGCAGCACCAACGGGGCGGACAGGGGGGGAGCTAACTATGGCTACACCTTC | CACSTNGADRGGANYGYTF
TRBJ2-7 | many | NA | TRBV7-3 | TGTGCCAGCAGCCTTAACGGGGACGAGCAGTACTTC | CASSLNGDEQYF
TRBJ2-2 | many | NA | TRBV7-9 | TGTGCCAGCAGAACCACCGACAGAGACTACACCGGGGAGCTGTTTTTT | CASRTTDRDYTGELFF
TRBJ2-5 | many | NA | TRBV20-1 | TGCAGTGCTAGAGTATGGGACGGCAACACTGTCGGATCGTGGGAGACCCAGTACTTC | CSARVWDGNTVGSWETQYF
TRBJ2-2 | many | NA | TRBV7-2 | TGTGCCAGCAGCAGCCGAGTAACCGGGGAGCTGTTTTTT | CASSSRVTGELFF
TRBJ2-1 | many | TRBD2 | TRBV20-1 | TGCAGTGCTAGGACTAGCGGGACATACAATGAGCAGTTCTTC | CSARTSGTYNEQFF
TRBJ1-5 | many | NA | TRBV6-1 | TGTGCCAGCAGTGAAATCGGTAGCAATCAGCCCCAGCATTTT | CASSEIGSNQPQHF
TRBJ2-1 | many | NA | TRBV29-1 | TGCAGCGTTGAAGGCTGGGCTGGGGATGAGCAGTTCTTC | CSVEGWAGDEQFF
TRBJ2-7 | few | NA | TRBV4-2 | TGTGCCAGCAGCCAAGACGGGCAGGGAATTAGGGCCTACGAGCAGTACTTC | CASSQDGQGIRAYEQYF